Listed below are T cell receptor beta chains from one sample, sequenced in a study of T-cell reconstitution after alpha-beta-depleted transplantation in children. TCRdb reprocessed the PCR reads with MiXCR, giving one entry per CDR3 protein. The top ten clones hold less than 6% of a sample with some 240,000 distinct CDR3 sequences, 9.7% of them seen once. The sequencing here drew on PBMCs from the stem cell graft donor, taken from the stem cell graft. The receptor set was obtained from a human donor who donated a stem cell graft to a child with SCID. Each CDR3 is given with its conserved first and last residue.

V gene	J gene	CDR3 protein
TRBV5-1	TRBJ1-1	CASSLATGVRNTEAFF
TRBV28	TRBJ2-1	CASSLPAGGPVEQFF
TRBV20-1	TRBJ2-3	CSARAGAGGSDTQYF
TRBV30	TRBJ2-1	CAWRERLSSYNEQFF
TRBV4-3	TRBJ2-3	CASSQDQGLTDTQYF
TRBV9	TRBJ2-1	CASSSPEGLAGKRVFF
TRBV6-1	TRBJ1-5	CASSEVLLKPQHF
TRBV7-2	TRBJ1-1	CASSPQGAFDTEAFF
TRBV18	TRBJ2-1	CASSPGEGKNEQFF
TRBV5-5	TRBJ1-5	CASSRRQGENQPQHF
TRBV10-3	TRBJ1-5	CATDRGGTIYSNQPQHF
TRBV20-1	TRBJ2-1	CSAERDEQFF
TRBV6-4	TRBJ2-1	CASSDGWPGGQCEQFF
TRBV11-2	TRBJ2-6	CASSLVWVGGTAPSGANVLTF